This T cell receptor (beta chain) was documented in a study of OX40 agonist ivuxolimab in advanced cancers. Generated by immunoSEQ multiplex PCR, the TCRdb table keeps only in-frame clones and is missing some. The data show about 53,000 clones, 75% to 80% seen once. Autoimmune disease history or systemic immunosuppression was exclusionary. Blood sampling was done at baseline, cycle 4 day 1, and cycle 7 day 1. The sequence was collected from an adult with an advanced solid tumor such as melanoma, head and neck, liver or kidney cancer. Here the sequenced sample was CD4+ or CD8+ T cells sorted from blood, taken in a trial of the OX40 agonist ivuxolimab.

In DNA, the CDR3 is TGCGCCAGCAGTGACCGGGGAAGAAACGAGCAGTTCTTC. Protein sequence: CASSDRGRNEQFF. This rearrangement joins TRBV10-1 to TRBJ2-1; D is perhaps TRBD2 (5 bases). Per the germline V gene, CDR1 is WNHNN and CDR2 is SYGVQD (reference sequence). V shed 3 bases and J shed 10 bases, with 13 bases lying between them. CDR3 size: 13 residues.